The next 21 T cell receptor beta chains were all read from a single sample in a study of blood T cells in healthy people across ages. The authors ran a second PCR of about 6 to 11 cycles using a sample-barcoded 5' primer and a J-beta primer mix. Via MiXCR, TCRdb re-called the 5' RACE reads, giving one row per CDR3 protein. The sample lists some 1.4 million distinct CDR3 sequences; around 42% were seen once. Sample: blood. The receptors come from a young woman in good health.

This clonotype was picked up a small number of times. The V gene is TRBV9, the J gene TRBJ2-1; D is ambiguous. Germline assignment: CDR1 SGDLS and CDR2 YYNGEE. The CDR3 is made up of 14 amino acids. Trimming pared 0 bases from V and 2 bases from J, leaving 6 bases between. CDR3 sequence: CASSVANPYNEQFF. CDR3 bases: TGTGCCAGCAGCGTAGCGAACCCCTACAATGAGCAGTTCTTC.

CDR3 protein: CASSLPTTDTQYF. The DNA of the CDR3 is TGCGCCAGCAGCTTGCCTACTACAGATACGCAGTATTTT. The rearrangement uses TRBV5-1 and TRBJ2-3; no clear D gene. In germline, CDR1 is SGHRS, CDR2 YFSETQ. CDR3 length equals 13 residues. Trimming left V 1 base short and J 3 bases short, with 6 bases between. Combining the CDR3 with reference TRBV5-1 and TRBJ2-3 gives the whole variable domain KAGVTQTPRYLIKTRGQQVTLSCSPISGHRSVSWYQQTPGQGLQFLFEYFSETQRNKGNFPGRFSGRQFSNSRSEMNVSTLELGDSALYLCASSLPTTDTQYFGPGTRLTVL.

This clonotype was observed a handful of times. This chain uses TRBV3-1 with TRBJ2-1; 7 bases match TRBD1. CDR3 length equals 15 residues. Germline CDR1 reads LGHDT; CDR2 reads YNNKEL (reference sequence). After removal of 4 bases from V and 6 bases from J, the junction contained 9 bases not matched to a gene. The CDR3 coding sequence is TGTGCCAGCAGCCCCGGGACAGCGAGAGGCAATGAGCAGTTCTTC. This translates into CASSPGTARGNEQFF.

V usage is TRBV10-3 and J usage is TRBJ2-5, with D unresolved. Germline-derived CDR1 and CDR2 are ENHRY and SYGVKD. Trimming took off 8 bases at V and 2 bases at J, with 15 bases between the two ends. The length of the CDR3 is 14 residues. For the CDR3, the DNA is TGTGCCATCCGCGACCCGGCAAAACAAGAGACCCAGTACTTC. It translates to CAIRDPAKQETQYF.

The chain couples TRBV28 to TRBJ2-3, with TRBD2 as a possible D gene (6 bases). Trimming cost V 6 bases and J 4 bases, with 17 bases left between them. CDR3 size: 15 residues. Germline V gene lookup returns CDR1 MDHEN and CDR2 SYDVKM. This CDR3 is CASSTNGGVSDTQYF. The CDR3 nucleotides read TGTGCCAGCAGCACTAACGGGGGAGTGTCAGATACGCAGTATTTT.

The chain is built from TRBV10-3 and TRBJ2-1; D not certain. Between the trimmed V and J ends, which lost 7 bases and 6 bases, there was a span of 16 bases. CDR1 and CDR2 (germline): ENHRY, SYGVKD. This CDR3 comprises 14 residues. CDR3 in DNA: TGTGCCATCATGCCCAGTAGTGAATCCAATGAGCAGTTCTTC. It yields the protein CAIMPSSESNEQFF.

This chain connects TRBV7-2 to TRBJ2-5, with TRBD2 matching 8 bases. Germline CDR1 is SGHTA and CDR2 is FQGNSA. CDR3 length: 11 residues. Trimming took 6 bases from V and 8 from J; bases not matched to a gene: 2. Here the CDR3 reads CASRSGSTQYF. The CDR3 region has the DNA TGTGCCAGCAGGAGCGGGAGCACCCAGTACTTC.

The chain joins TRBV5-1 to TRBJ1-2; no reliable D call. V was cut by 4 bases and J by 0 bases, with 22 bases left in between. The CDR3 has 18 residues. Germline CDR1 is SGHRS and CDR2 is YFSETQ. The CDR3 here is CASSPRSGSTTSNYGYTF. The CDR3 region has the DNA TGCGCCAGCAGCCCCCGGAGCGGGTCGACCACCTCTAACTATGGCTACACCTTC. Full variable domain (outside the CDR3, taken from reference TRBV5-1 and TRBJ1-2): KAGVTQTPRYLIKTRGQQVTLSCSPISGHRSVSWYQQTPGQGLQFLFEYFSETQRNKGNFPGRFSGRQFSNSRSEMNVSTLELGDSALYLCASSPRSGSTTSNYGYTFGSGTRLTVV.

The chain combines TRBV6-1 with TRBJ2-1, with D possibly TRBD2 on 5 matching bases. Germline loops: CDR1 MNHNS, CDR2 SASEGT. This CDR3 comprises 14 residues. V gave up 7 bases and J gave up 0 bases, with 10 bases separating them. CDR3 sequence: CASNPTSSYNEQFF. DNA of the CDR3: TGTGCCAGCAACCCAACTAGCTCCTACAATGAGCAGTTCTTC.

The chain carries TRBV9 and TRBJ2-3; 8 bases match TRBD2. Germline CDR1 and CDR2: SGDLS and YYNGEE. The CDR3 spans 15 residues. The trim removed 0 bases at V and 3 bases at J, leaving 3 bases unmatched. The CDR3 sequence: CASSVVAGPTDTQYF. CDR3 nucleotide sequence: TGTGCCAGCAGCGTAGTAGCGGGGCCAACAGATACGCAGTATTTT.

V and J are TRBV5-1 and TRBJ2-3, with unresolved D. V lost 0 bases and J lost 0, with 14 bases in between. This CDR3 contains 17 residues. Per germline, CDR1 SGHRS and CDR2 YFSETQ. The CDR3 coding sequence is TGCGCCAGCAGCTTGGCCGGTGCCTCAAGCAGCACAGATACGCAGTATTTT. It yields the protein CASSLAGASSSTDTQYF.

The J gene is TRBJ2-3, the V gene TRBV9; tentatively, D is TRBD2 (6 bases). The germline V gene encodes CDR1 SGDLS and CDR2 YYNGEE. The CDR3 spans 14 residues. Trimming left V 2 bases short and J 1 base short, with 8 bases between. The CDR3 reads CASSVWGGTDTQYF. CDR3 in DNA: TGTGCCAGCAGCGTCTGGGGGGGCACAGATACGCAGTATTTT.

This chain links TRBV4-1 with TRBJ2-2; 9 bases agree with TRBD2. V lost 1 base to trimming and J lost 3 bases; unmatched junction nucleotides: 3. The CDR3 has 16 residues. CDR1 and CDR2 (germline): MGHRA, YSYEKL. For the CDR3, the DNA is TGCGCCAGCAGCCAAGTTGCTAGCGGGGACACCGGGGAGCTGTTTTTT. Its translation: CASSQVASGDTGELFF.

This clonotype was observed a single time. One junction end disagrees with the germline gene, perhaps due to a read error. This chain connects TRBV4-1 to TRBJ1-6; D is unclear. Germline V gives CDR1 MGHRA, CDR2 YSYEKL. CDR3 length equals 13 residues. CDR3 protein: CASGQVASSPLHF. The CDR3, as DNA: TGCGCCAGCGGCCAAGTGGCATCTTCACCCCTCCACTTT.

The chain carries TRBV6-1 and TRBJ1-4; TRBD1 matches at 7 bases. Germline CDR1 and CDR2: MNHNS and SASEGT. Trimming removed 6 bases from V and 7 bases from J; junction bases left unmatched: 8. The CDR3 extends over 14 amino acids. The CDR3 loop reads CASSLQGISEKLFF. The CDR3 nucleotides are TGTGCCAGCAGCCTACAGGGGATAAGTGAAAAACTGTTTTTT.

J is TRBJ2-5 and V is TRBV28; D assignment may be TRBD1 or TRBD2 (6 bases each). The J call may be faulty, since TRBJ2-7 better matches the DNA end. Germline V CDR1 and CDR2: MDHEN, SYDVKM. This CDR3 contains 14 residues. This chain's CDR3 is CASSLHGGTYEQYF. DNA for the CDR3: TGTGCCAGCAGTTTACACGGGGGCACCTACGAGCAGTACTTC.

The chain recombines TRBV20-1 with TRBJ2-7; 8 positions agree with TRBD1. The length of the CDR3 is 14 residues. Trimming removed 0 bases from V and 3 bases from J; junction bases left unmatched: 4. Germline CDR1 DFQATT, CDR2 SNEGSKA (reference sequence). The CDR3 DNA reads TGCAGTGCTAGAGAGACAGGGGCCATCTACGAGCAGTACTTC. This codes for CSARETGAIYEQYF.

The chain recombines TRBV28 with TRBJ1-2, with TRBD1 matching 9 bases. Trimming removed 3 bases from V and 6 bases from J; junction bases left unmatched: 8. The germline gives CDR1 MDHEN, CDR2 SYDVKM. CDR3 size: 15 residues. CDR3 DNA: TGTGCCAGCAGTTTGAGGGCTACAGGGGGCAATGGCTACACCTTC. Its translation is CASSLRATGGNGYTF.

V usage is TRBV4-1 and J usage is TRBJ2-7, with TRBD1 identical over 9 bases. Germline V gives CDR1 MGHRA, CDR2 YSYEKL. The junction had 11 bases not matched to a gene; V was cut back by 7 bases and J by 1 base. The CDR3 extends over 16 amino acids. CDR3 loop: CASTRTETGGSYEQYF. The CDR3 coding sequence is TGCGCCAGCACCCGAACTGAGACAGGGGGATCCTACGAGCAGTACTTC.

The chain couples TRBV6-1 to TRBJ2-7; perhaps TRBD2 as D (6 bases). The CDR3 has 14 residues. Germline V lookup: CDR1 MNHNS, CDR2 SASEGT. Trimming took 1 base from V and 7 from J, leaving 14 bases between them. DNA of the CDR3: TGTGCCAGCAGTGAAGGGGAGGAACACAATGAGCAGTACTTC. This codes for CASSEGEEHNEQYF.

The gene calls are TRBV6-2 or TRBV6-3 and TRBJ2-2, with D possibly being TRBD2 (5 bases). The CDR3 is made up of 14 amino acids. Per the germline V gene, CDR1 is MNHEY and CDR2 is SVGEGT. V gave up 6 bases and J gave up 6 bases, with 14 bases separating them. In DNA, the CDR3 is TGTGCCAGCAGATCCGCCATGGGAGCCGGGGAGCTGTTTTTT. Translated, it gives CASRSAMGAGELFF.